This entry features one T cell receptor beta chain sequence. This specimen belongs to a study of T cell clones after liver transplantation. On the study more broadly: Immunosuppression withdrawal was tried within 2 years after liver transplantation in this trial. Patients counted as tolerant after at least one year off all immunosuppression, enzymes not exceeding twice normal. A pre-transplant mixed lymphocyte reaction with TCRbeta sequencing defined graft-donor-reactive clones followed in post-transplant blood.

Trimming at V came to 6 bases and at J to 5 bases, leaving 15 bases not matched to a gene. CDR3 length equals 15 residues. Germline values: CDR1 SQVTM, CDR2 ANQGSEA. Produced via immunoSEQ multiplex PCR; TCRdb's table is partial and in-frame only. The sample lists roughly 67,000 clones, around 93% seen once, with 0.75% to 1% in the top ten. This receptor was obtained from a human patient who received a liver transplant. Some of the T cells might come from the graft donor. The chain combines TRBV29-1 with TRBJ2-5, with 7 nucleotides matching TRBD1. Sequences were derived from CD4+ T cells from blood, sampled less than 26 months after liver transplant. Here the CDR3 reads CSVGQFSGGTETQYF. The CDR3 bases are TGCAGCGTCGGCCAGTTCTCAGGGGGTACGGAGACCCAGTACTTC.